The 13 T cell receptor beta chains reported below all come from one sample, sequenced in a study of T cell responses to AZD1222 COVID-19 vaccine. The assay was immunoSEQ multiplex PCR, and TCRdb's table has in-frame clones only and misses some. The repertoire holds 82,000 or so clones, 90% to 95% seen once, with around 5.3% in the top ten. This sample comprised peripheral blood, obtained on day 0 of AZD1222 vaccination. The receptors stem from an adult in good health.

The gene calls are TRBV15 and TRBJ1-1; D call uncertain. Trimming removed 0 bases at V and 5 bases at J, with 4 bases between. This CDR3 has 12 residues. The germline V gene encodes CDR1 LNHNV and CDR2 YYDKDF (reference sequence). CDR3 protein: CATSRDGTEAFF. Here the CDR3 DNA reads TGTGCCACCAGCAGAGATGGGACTGAAGCTTTCTTT.

This sequence joins TRBV10-3 and TRBJ1-5; D is perhaps TRBD1 (5 bases). V lost 2 bases and J lost 5, with 10 bases in between. The CDR3 length is 14 residues. Germline CDR1 and CDR2: ENHRY and SYGVKD. The CDR3, as DNA: TGTGCCATCAGTGAGCGGGCAGGGTATCAGCCCCAGCATTTT. This codes for CAISERAGYQPQHF.

The chain combines TRBV2 with TRBJ1-1; D call uncertain. Germline values: CDR1 SNHLY, CDR2 FYNNEI. Trimming shortened V by 4 bases and J by 7 bases, and 7 bases separated the two germline ends. The CDR3 extends over 11 amino acids. CDR3 DNA sequence: TGTGCCAGCAGTGTCGGGATTGAAGCTTTCTTT. As protein: CASSVGIEAFF.

This chain connects TRBV5-6 to TRBJ1-6; no reliable D call. Germline V gene data show CDR1 as SGHDT and CDR2 as YYEEEE. V was shortened by 2 bases and J by 7 bases, with 10 bases between the two germline ends. The CDR3 contains 14 residues. The CDR3 region has the DNA TGTGCCAGCAGCTTAGTCAGCGGGAATTCACCCCTCCACTTT. Protein: CASSLVSGNSPLHF.

V usage is TRBV19 and J usage is TRBJ2-3; the D is unclear. Germline lookup yields CDR1 LNHDA and CDR2 SQIVND (reference sequence). Trimming removed 9 bases from V and 0 bases from J, with 10 bases in between. This CDR3 is 13 amino acids long. This CDR3 is CASTLSSTDTQYF. The CDR3, as DNA: TGTGCCAGCACCCTTTCCAGCACAGATACGCAGTATTTT.

This clone showed up just once. The V call is TRBV5-1, the J call TRBJ1-3; no clear D. This CDR3 has 16 residues. The germline V and J ends were trimmed by 0 bases and 4 bases, with 14 bases remaining between them. CDR1 and CDR2 from the germline V gene are SGHRS and YFSETQ. CDR3 protein: CASSLEAGMGGNTIYF. For the CDR3, the DNA is TGCGCCAGCAGCTTGGAAGCTGGGATGGGAGGAAACACCATATATTTT.

The chain couples TRBV5-1 to TRBJ2-2; D not resolved. V was cut by 5 bases and J by 6 bases, with 8 bases left in between. Germline V lookup: CDR1 SGHRS, CDR2 YFSETQ. The CDR3 has 12 residues. The CDR3 protein is CASSRWAGELFF. The CDR3 nucleotides read TGCGCCAGCAGTCGGTGGGCCGGGGAGCTGTTTTTT. The full variable domain, with the rest looked up from reference TRBV5-1 and TRBJ2-2, is KAGVTQTPRYLIKTRGQQVTLSCSPISGHRSVSWYQQTPGQGLQFLFEYFSETQRNKGNFPGRFSGRQFSNSRSEMNVSTLELGDSALYLCASSRWAGELFFGEGSRLTVL.

This chain links TRBV7-9 with TRBJ2-7, with unresolved D. With 2 bases removed from V and 2 bases from J, the gap between germline ends came to 4 bases. CDR1 and CDR2 (germline): SEHNR, FQNEAQ (reference sequence). The CDR3 totals 12 residues. The CDR3 bases are TGTGCCAGCAGCTTAACAGCCTACGAGCAGTACTTC. Its translation is CASSLTAYEQYF.

This chain joins TRBV28 and TRBJ1-1; D gene unclear. V was clipped by 7 bases and J by 6 bases, with 21 bases between them. CDR3 size: 15 residues. The V gene's germline CDR1 is MDHEN and CDR2 SYDVKM. CDR3 loop: CASTYVRPRGAEAFF. The DNA of the CDR3 is TGTGCCAGCACTTATGTGAGGCCAAGAGGTGCTGAAGCTTTCTTT. The full variable domain, completed using reference TRBV28 and TRBJ1-1, is DVKVTQSSRYLVKRTGEKVFLECVQDMDHENMFWYRQDPGLGLRLIYFSYDVKMKEKGDIPEGYSVSREKKERFSLILESASTNQTSMYLCASTYVRPRGAEAFFGQGTRLTVV.

V usage is TRBV28 and J usage is TRBJ1-1; D is ambiguous. The CDR3 runs 13 residues. Trimming took 4 bases from V and 5 from J, leaving 11 bases between them. Germline V gene lookup returns CDR1 MDHEN and CDR2 SYDVKM. Here the CDR3 reads CASSYNRGTEAFF. In nucleotides, the CDR3 is TGTGCCAGCAGTTACAACAGAGGGACTGAAGCTTTCTTT.

This chain links TRBV6-6 with TRBJ2-1; D call uncertain. The CDR3 is 16 residues long. V lost 2 bases, J lost 5 bases, and 16 bases lay in between. Germline lookup yields CDR1 MNHNY and CDR2 SVGAGI (reference sequence). CDR3 residues: CASSYPIGRTHNEQFF. The CDR3 coding sequence is TGTGCCAGCAGTTACCCGATCGGCAGGACCCACAATGAGCAGTTCTTC.

With respect to this clone: This specimen includes other DNA sequences encoding the same CDR3. The V call is TRBV28, the J call TRBJ1-1; D possibly corresponds to TRBD1 (5 bases). V was clipped by 6 bases and J by 1 base, with 9 bases between them. Germline V CDR1 and CDR2: MDHEN, SYDVKM. The CDR3 has 13 residues. The CDR3 DNA sequence: TGTGCCAGCAGGTTAACAGGGAACACTGAAGCTTTCTTT. It is translated as CASRLTGNTEAFF.

The rearrangement joins TRBV6-5 to TRBJ2-5, with no clear D. Germline V gene lookup returns CDR1 MNHEY and CDR2 SVGAGI. CDR3 length: 11 residues. Trimming took 7 bases from V and 4 from J, leaving 7 bases between them. This CDR3 is CASTSRETQYF. The CDR3, as DNA: TGTGCCAGCACCTCCCGAGAGACCCAGTACTTC.